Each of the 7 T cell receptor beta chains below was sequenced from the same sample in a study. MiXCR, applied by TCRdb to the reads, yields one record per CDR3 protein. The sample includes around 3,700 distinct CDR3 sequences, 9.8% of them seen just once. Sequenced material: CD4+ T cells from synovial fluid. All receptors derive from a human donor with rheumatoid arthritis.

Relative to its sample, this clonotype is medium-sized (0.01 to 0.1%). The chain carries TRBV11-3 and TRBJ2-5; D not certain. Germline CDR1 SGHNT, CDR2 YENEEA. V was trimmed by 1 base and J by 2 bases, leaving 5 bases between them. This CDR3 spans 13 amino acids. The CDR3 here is CASSLGPQETQYF. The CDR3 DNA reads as TGTGCCAGCAGCTTAGGACCGCAAGAGACCCAGTACTTC.

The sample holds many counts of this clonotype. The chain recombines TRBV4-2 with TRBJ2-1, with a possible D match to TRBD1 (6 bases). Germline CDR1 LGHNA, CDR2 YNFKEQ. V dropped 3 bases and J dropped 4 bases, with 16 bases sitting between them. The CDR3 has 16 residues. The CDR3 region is CASSHTAGQLYNEQFF. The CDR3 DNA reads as TGTGCCAGCAGCCATACTGCCGGACAGCTTTACAATGAGCAGTTCTTC.

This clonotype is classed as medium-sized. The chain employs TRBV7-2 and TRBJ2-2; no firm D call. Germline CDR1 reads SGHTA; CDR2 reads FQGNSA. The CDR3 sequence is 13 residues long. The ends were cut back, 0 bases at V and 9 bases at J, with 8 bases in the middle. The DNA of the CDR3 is TGTGCCAGCAGCTTAGCCCCCGTCCGGGAGCTGTTTTTT. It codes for CASSLAPVRELFF.

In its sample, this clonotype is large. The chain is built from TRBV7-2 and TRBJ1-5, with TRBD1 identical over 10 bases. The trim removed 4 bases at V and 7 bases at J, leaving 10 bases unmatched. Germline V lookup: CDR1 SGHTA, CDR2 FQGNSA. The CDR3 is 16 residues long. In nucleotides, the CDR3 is TGTGCCAGCAGCTACCAGAGCGGACAGGGGGTACAGCCCCAGCATTTT. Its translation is CASSYQSGQGVQPQHF.

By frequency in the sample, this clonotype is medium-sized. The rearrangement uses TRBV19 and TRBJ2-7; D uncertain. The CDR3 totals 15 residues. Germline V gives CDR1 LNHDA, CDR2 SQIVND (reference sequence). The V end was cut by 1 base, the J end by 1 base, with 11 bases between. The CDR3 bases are TGTGCCAGTAGTATAGGCTTGTCGCAGTCCTACGAGCAGTACTTC. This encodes CASSIGLSQSYEQYF. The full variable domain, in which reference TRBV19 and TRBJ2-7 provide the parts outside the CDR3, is DGGITQSPKYLFRKEGQNVTLSCEQNLNHDAMYWYRQDPGQGLRLIYYSQIVNDFQKGDIAEGYSVSREKKESFPLTVTSAQKNPTAFYLCASSIGLSQSYEQYFGPGTRLTVT.

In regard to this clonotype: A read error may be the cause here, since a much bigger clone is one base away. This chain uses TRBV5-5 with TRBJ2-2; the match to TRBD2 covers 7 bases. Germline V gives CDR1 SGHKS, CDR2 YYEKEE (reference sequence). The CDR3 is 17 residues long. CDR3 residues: CASSLDWRERYTGEPFF. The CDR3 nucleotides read TGTGCCAGCAGCTTGGATTGGCGGGAGAGGTACACCGGGGAGCCGTTTTTT.

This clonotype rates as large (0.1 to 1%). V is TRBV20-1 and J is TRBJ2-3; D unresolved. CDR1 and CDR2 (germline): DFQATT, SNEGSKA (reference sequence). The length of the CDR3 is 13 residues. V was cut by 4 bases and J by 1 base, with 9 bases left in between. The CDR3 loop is CSATVPGTDTQYF. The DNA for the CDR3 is TGCAGTGCTACAGTCCCGGGCACAGATACGCAGTATTTT.